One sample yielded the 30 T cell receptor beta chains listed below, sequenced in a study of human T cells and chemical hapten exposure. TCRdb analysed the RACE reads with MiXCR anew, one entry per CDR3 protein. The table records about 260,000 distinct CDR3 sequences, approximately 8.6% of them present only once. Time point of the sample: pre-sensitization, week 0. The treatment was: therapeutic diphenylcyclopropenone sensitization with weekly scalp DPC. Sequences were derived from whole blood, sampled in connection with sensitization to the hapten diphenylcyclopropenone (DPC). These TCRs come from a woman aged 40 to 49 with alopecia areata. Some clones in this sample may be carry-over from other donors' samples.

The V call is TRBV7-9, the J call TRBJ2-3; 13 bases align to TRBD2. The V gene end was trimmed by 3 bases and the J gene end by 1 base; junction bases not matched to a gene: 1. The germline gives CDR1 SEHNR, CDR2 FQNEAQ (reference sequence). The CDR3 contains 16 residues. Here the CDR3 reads CASSFGLAGGTDTQYF. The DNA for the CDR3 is TGTGCCAGCAGCTTTGGACTAGCGGGAGGCACAGATACGCAGTATTTT.

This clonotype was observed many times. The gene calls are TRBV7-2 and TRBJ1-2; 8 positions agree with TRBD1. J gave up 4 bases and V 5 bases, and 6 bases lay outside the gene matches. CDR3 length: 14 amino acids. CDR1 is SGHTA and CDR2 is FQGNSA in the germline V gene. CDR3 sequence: CASSPPTGGYGYTF. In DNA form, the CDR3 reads TGTGCCAGCAGCCCGCCCACAGGGGGCTATGGCTACACCTTC.

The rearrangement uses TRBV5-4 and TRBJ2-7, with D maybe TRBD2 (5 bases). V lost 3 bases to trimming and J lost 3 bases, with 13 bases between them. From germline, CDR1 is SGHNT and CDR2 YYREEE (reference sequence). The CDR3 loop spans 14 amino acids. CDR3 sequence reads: CASSSKGGSYEQYF. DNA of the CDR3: TGTGCCAGCAGCTCCAAAGGAGGCAGCTACGAGCAGTACTTC.

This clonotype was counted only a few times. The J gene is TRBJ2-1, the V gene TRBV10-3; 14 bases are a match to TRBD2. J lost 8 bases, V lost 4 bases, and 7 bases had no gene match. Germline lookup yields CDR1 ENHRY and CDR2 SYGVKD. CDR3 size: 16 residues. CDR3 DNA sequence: TGTGCCATCAGTGCCGACAAGGGACTAGCGGGGGATGAGCAGTTCTTC. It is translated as CAISADKGLAGDEQFF.

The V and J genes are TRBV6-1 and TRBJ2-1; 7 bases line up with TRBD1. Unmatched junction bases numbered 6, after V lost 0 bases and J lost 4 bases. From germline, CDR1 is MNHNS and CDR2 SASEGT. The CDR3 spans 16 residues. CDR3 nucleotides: TGTGCCAGCAGTGAAGCGGCGACAGGGAGTTACAATGAGCAGTTCTTC. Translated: CASSEAATGSYNEQFF.

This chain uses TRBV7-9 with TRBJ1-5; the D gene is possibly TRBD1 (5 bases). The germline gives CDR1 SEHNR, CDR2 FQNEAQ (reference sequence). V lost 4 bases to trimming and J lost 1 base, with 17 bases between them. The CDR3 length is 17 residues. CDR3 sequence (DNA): TGTGCCAGCAGCTCTGCGGGGGGAATAGGAAGCAATCAGCCCCAGCATTTT. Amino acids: CASSSAGGIGSNQPQHF.

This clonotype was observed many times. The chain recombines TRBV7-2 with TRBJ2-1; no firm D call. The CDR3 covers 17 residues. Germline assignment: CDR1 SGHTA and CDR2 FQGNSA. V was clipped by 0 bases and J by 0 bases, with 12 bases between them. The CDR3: CASSLARLTSSYNEQFF. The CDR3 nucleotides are TGTGCCAGCAGCTTAGCGCGGCTGACGAGCTCCTACAATGAGCAGTTCTTC.

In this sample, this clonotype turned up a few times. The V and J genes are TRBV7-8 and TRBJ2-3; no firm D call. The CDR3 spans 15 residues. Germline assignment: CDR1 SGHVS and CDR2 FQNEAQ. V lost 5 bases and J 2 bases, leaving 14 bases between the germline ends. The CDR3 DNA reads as TGTGCCAGCAGCCCATGGCGGACCTCCACAGATACGCAGTATTTT. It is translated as CASSPWRTSTDTQYF.

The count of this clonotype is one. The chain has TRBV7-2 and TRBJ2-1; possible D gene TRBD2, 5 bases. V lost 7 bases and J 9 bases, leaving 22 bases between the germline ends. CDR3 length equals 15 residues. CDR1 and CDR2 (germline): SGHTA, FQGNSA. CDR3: CASTPFVARVGEQFF. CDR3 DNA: TGTGCCAGCACCCCGTTCGTAGCGCGAGTGGGTGAGCAGTTCTTC.

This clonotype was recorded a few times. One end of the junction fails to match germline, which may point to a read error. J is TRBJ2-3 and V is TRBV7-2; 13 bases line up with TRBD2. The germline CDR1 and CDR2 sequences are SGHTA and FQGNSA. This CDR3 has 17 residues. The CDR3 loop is CASSVALLAGGTDTQYF. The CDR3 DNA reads TGTGCCAGCAGCGTAGCACTACTAGCGGGAGGGACAGATACGCAGTATTTT.

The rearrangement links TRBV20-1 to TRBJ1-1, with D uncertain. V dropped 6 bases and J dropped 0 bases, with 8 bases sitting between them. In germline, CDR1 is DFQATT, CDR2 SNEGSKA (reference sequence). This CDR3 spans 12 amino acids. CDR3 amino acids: CSAFLMNTEAFF. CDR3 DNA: TGCAGTGCCTTCTTAATGAACACTGAAGCTTTCTTT.

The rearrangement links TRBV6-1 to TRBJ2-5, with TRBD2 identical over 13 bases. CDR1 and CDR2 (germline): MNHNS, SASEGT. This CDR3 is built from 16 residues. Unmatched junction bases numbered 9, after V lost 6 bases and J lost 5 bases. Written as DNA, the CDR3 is TGTGCCAGCAGGGCAGGGACTAGCGGGGAAGGGGAGACCCAGTACTTC. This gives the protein CASRAGTSGEGETQYF.

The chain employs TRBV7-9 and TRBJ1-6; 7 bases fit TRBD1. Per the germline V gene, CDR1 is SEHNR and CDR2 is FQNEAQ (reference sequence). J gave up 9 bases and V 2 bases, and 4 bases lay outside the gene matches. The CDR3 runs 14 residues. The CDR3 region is CASSLTGVASPLHF. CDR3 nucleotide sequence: TGTGCCAGCAGCTTAACAGGGGTTGCTTCACCCCTCCACTTT.

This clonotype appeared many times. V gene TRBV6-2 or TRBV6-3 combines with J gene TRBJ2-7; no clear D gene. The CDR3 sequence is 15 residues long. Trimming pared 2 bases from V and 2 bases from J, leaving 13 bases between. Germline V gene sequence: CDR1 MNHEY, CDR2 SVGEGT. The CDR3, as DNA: TGTGCCAGCAGTTACAGGATCTTTCAAACCTACGAGCAGTACTTC. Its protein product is CASSYRIFQTYEQYF.

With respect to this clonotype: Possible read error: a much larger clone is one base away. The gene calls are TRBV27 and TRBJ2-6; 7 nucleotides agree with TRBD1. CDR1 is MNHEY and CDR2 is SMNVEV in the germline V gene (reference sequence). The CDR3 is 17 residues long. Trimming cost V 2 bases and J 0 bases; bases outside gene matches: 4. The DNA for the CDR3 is TGTGCCAGCAGTTTAGAGGGGGCCCTCTCTGGGGCCAACGTCCTGACTTTC. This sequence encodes CASSLEGALSGANVLTF. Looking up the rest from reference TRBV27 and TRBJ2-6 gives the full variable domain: EAQVTQNPRYLITVTGKKLTVTCSQNMNHEYMSWYRQDPGLGLRQIYYSMNVEVTDKGDVPEGYKVSRKEKRNFPLILESPSPNQTSLYFCASSLEGALSGANVLTFGAGSRLTVL.

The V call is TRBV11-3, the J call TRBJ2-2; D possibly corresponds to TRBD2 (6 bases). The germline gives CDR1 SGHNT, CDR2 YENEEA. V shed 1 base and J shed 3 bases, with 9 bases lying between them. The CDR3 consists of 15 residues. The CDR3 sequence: CASSLGLAYTGELFF. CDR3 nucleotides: TGTGCCAGCAGCTTAGGGCTAGCGTACACCGGGGAGCTGTTTTTT.

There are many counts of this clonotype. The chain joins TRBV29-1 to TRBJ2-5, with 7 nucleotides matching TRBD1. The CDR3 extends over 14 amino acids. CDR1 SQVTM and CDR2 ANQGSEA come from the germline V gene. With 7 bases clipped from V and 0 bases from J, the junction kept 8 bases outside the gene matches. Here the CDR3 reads CSAPGQANQETQYF. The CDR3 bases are TGCAGCGCCCCTGGACAGGCCAACCAAGAGACCCAGTACTTC.

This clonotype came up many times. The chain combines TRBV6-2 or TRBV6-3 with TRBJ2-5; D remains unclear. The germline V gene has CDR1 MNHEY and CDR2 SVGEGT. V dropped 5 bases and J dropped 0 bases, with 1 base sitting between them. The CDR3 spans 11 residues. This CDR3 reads CASSHQETQYF. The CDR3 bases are TGTGCCAGCAGTCACCAAGAGACCCAGTACTTC.

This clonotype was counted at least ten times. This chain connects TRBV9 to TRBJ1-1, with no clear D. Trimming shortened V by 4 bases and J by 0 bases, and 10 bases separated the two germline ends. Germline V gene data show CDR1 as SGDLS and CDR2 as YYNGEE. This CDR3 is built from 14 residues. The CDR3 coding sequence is TGTGCCAGCAGCACGGACTTACTGAACACTGAAGCTTTCTTT. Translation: CASSTDLLNTEAFF.

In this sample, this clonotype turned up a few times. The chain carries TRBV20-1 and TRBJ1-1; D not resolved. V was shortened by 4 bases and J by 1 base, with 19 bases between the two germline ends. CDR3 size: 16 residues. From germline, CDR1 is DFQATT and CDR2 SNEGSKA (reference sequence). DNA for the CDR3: TGCAGTGCTACCTCAGGCGGGCACTCGGCGAACACTGAAGCTTTCTTT. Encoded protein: CSATSGGHSANTEAFF.

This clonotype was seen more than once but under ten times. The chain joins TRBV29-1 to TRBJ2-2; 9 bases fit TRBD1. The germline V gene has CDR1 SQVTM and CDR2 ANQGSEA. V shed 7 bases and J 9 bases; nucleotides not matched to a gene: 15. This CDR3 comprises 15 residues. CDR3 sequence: CSAVTGTGIRRELFF. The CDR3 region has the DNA TGCAGCGCCGTTACCGGGACAGGGATAAGGAGGGAGCTGTTTTTT.

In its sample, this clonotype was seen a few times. CDR3 bases: TGCGCCAGCAGCCAATCGGGGACAAGTAATTCACCCCTCCACTTT. Translated, it gives CASSQSGTSNSPLHF. The chain employs TRBV4-1 and TRBJ1-6, with D possibly matching TRBD1 (6 bases). Trimming left V 2 bases short and J 6 bases short, with 11 bases between. Per the germline V gene, CDR1 is MGHRA and CDR2 is YSYEKL. The CDR3 extends over 15 amino acids.

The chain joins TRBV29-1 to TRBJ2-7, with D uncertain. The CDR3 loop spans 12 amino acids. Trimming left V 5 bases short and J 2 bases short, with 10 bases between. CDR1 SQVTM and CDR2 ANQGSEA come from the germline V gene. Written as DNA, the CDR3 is TGCAGCGTTCTGGCCACGGCCTACGAGCAGTACTTC. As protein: CSVLATAYEQYF.

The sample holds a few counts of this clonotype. In DNA form, the CDR3 reads TGTGCCAGCAGCTTAGAGAGCGGGCCCTACAATGAGCAGTTCTTC. It codes for CASSLESGPYNEQFF. This sequence joins TRBV11-3 and TRBJ2-1, with D maybe TRBD2 (6 bases). Trimming removed 0 bases from V and 2 bases from J, with 8 bases in between. The CDR3 runs to 15 residues. Germline V gene lookup returns CDR1 SGHNT and CDR2 YENEEA.

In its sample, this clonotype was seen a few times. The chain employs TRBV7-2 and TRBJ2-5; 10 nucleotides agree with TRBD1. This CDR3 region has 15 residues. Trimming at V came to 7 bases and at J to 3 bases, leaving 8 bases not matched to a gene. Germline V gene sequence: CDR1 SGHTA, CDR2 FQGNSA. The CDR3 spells CASIRTGGFEETQYF. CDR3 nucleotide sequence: TGTGCCAGCATCCGGACAGGGGGATTTGAAGAGACCCAGTACTTC.

The CDR3 region is CSVCDIYGYTF. CDR3 bases: TGCAGCGTGTGTGACATTTATGGCTACACCTTC. The chain combines TRBV29-1 with TRBJ1-2; no clear D gene. Germline-derived CDR1 and CDR2 are SQVTM and ANQGSEA. V dropped 6 bases and J dropped 5 bases, with 10 bases sitting between them. CDR3 length equals 11 residues.

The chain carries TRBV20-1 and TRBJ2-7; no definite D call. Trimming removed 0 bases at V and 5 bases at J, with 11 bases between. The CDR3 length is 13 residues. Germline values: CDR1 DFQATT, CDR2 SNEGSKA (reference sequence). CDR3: CSAREPLRNEQYF. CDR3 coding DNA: TGCAGTGCTAGAGAACCCTTAAGGAACGAGCAGTACTTC.

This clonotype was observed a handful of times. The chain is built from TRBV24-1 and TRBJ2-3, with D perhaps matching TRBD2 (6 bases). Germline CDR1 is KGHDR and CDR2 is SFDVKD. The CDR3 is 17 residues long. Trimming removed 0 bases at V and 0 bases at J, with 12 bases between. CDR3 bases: TGTGCCACCAGTGATTTGCGGGATAGCGGAAGCACAGATACGCAGTATTTT. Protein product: CATSDLRDSGSTDTQYF.

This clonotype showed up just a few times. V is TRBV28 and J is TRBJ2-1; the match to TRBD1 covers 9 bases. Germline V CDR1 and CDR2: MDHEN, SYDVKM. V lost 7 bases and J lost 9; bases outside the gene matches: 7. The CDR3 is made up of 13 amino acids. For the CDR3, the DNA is TGTGCCAGCATCACGGGACAGGGTGGTGAGCAGTTCTTC. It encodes CASITGQGGEQFF.

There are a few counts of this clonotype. The CDR3 protein is CASSPSSGTVHEQYF. For the CDR3, the DNA is TGTGCCAGCAGCCCTAGCAGCGGGACTGTCCACGAGCAGTACTTC. The rearrangement joins TRBV6-5 to TRBJ2-7, with 7 bases matching TRBD2. The CDR3 length is 15 residues. Germline V CDR1 and CDR2: MNHEY, SVGAGI. Unmatched junction bases numbered 13, after V lost 6 bases and J lost 5 bases.